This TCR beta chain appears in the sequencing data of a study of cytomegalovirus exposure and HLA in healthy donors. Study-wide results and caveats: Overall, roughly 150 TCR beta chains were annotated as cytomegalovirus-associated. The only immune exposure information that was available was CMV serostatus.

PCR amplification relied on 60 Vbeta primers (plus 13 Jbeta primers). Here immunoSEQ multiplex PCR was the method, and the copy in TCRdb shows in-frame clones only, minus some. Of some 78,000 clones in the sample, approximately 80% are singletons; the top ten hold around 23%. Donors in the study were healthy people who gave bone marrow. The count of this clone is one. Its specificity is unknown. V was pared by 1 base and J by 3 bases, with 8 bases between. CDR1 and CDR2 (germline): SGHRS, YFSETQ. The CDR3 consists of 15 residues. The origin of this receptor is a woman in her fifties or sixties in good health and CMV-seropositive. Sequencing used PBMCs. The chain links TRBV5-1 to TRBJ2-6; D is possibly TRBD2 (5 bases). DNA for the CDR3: TGCGCCAGCAGCTTGTCAGGAGGTGGGGCCAACGTCCTGACTTTC. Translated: CASSLSGGGANVLTF.